Shown below are 17 T cell receptor beta chains from a single sample sequenced in a study. One entry per CDR3 protein results from TCRdb running MiXCR on the RT-PCR reads. The top ten clones hold roughly 3.9% of a sample with about 680,000 distinct CDR3 sequences, 12% to 15% of them seen once. Sample: memory CD4+ T cells from blood. The source of these receptors is a female donor in good health, serving as a healthy control.

V and J are TRBV4-3 and TRBJ2-2; 9 nucleotides align to TRBD2. Germline lookup yields CDR1 LGHNA and CDR2 YSLEER. V shed 0 bases, J shed 2 bases, and the junction held 4 bases outside the gene matches. The CDR3 runs 17 residues. The CDR3 region has the DNA TGCGCCAGCAGCCAAGATATAGGGACTAGCAACACCGGGGAGCTGTTTTTT. It encodes CASSQDIGTSNTGELFF.

The sample holds a few counts of this clonotype. The chain has TRBV7-2 and TRBJ2-7; a possible D gene is TRBD2 (6 bases). V gave up 3 bases and J gave up 6 bases, with 15 bases separating them. The germline V gene has CDR1 SGHTA and CDR2 FQGNSA. This CDR3 has 14 amino acids. The CDR3 DNA reads as TGTGCCAGCAGCTTTTCGAGACTAGGGCGCGAGCAGTACTTC. Protein sequence: CASSFSRLGREQYF.

Only a few counts were recorded for this clonotype. The DNA for the CDR3 is TGTGCCAGCACCCCGGGACGACCCGGGGAGCTGTTTTTT. It yields the protein CASTPGRPGELFF. This sequence joins TRBV6-5 and TRBJ2-2; perhaps D is TRBD1 or TRBD2 (5 bases each). Per germline, CDR1 MNHEY and CDR2 SVGAGI. This CDR3 region has 13 residues. Trimming removed 7 bases at V and 6 bases at J, with 12 bases between.

The chain joins TRBV19 to TRBJ2-3; 7 nucleotides agree with TRBD2. From germline, CDR1 is LNHDA and CDR2 SQIVND (reference sequence). With 5 bases clipped from V and 4 bases from J, the junction kept 12 bases outside the gene matches. The CDR3 spans 16 residues. CDR3 loop: CASSPRLASSADTQYF. DNA for the CDR3: TGTGCCAGTAGTCCTAGACTAGCCTCTTCCGCAGATACGCAGTATTTT.

In this sample, this clonotype turned up many times. The genes are TRBV5-1 and TRBJ2-3; 10 nucleotides agree with TRBD1. This CDR3 spans 15 amino acids. The trim removed 4 bases at V and 3 bases at J, leaving 5 bases unmatched. Germline V gives CDR1 SGHRS, CDR2 YFSETQ. This CDR3 reads CASSPGQGWTDTQYF. As DNA, the CDR3 is TGCGCCAGCAGCCCGGGACAGGGGTGGACAGATACGCAGTATTTT.

J is TRBJ2-5 and V is TRBV7-3, with 9 bases lining up with TRBD2. Germline V gene sequence: CDR1 SGHTA, CDR2 FQGTGA. Trimming cost V 3 bases and J 3 bases; bases outside gene matches: 2. The CDR3 runs 14 residues. CDR3 sequence (DNA): TGTGCCAGCAGCTTTTCTAGCGGGAAAGAGACCCAGTACTTC. Translating it yields CASSFSSGKETQYF. Full variable domain (rest looked up from reference TRBV7-3 and TRBJ2-5): GAGVSQTPSNKVTEKGKYVELRCDPISGHTALYWYRQSLGQGPEFLIYFQGTGAADDSGLPNDRFFAVRPEGSVSTLKIQRTERGDSAVYLCASSFSSGKETQYFGPGTRLLVL.

About this clonotype itself: Since a much larger clone is just one base distant, this may be a read error. This rearrangement joins TRBV7-9 to TRBJ1-1; no reliable D call. CDR3 size: 14 residues. With 5 bases removed from V and 2 bases from J, the gap between germline ends came to 12 bases. Germline assignment: CDR1 SEHNR and CDR2 FQNEAQ (reference sequence). CDR3 region: CASSLQQINTEAFF. The CDR3 coding sequence is TGTGCCAGCAGCCTCCAACAAATTAACACTGAAGCTTTCTTT.

V is TRBV11-2 and J is TRBJ2-1; 12 positions match TRBD2. The CDR3 sequence is 15 residues long. The germline gives CDR1 SGHAT, CDR2 FQNNGV. Unmatched junction bases numbered 4, after V lost 5 bases and J lost 5 bases. The CDR3 protein is CASSVGLAGNNEQFF. CDR3 nucleotide sequence: TGTGCCAGCAGCGTGGGACTAGCGGGTAACAATGAGCAGTTCTTC.

This clonotype was detected many times. The chain recombines TRBV5-1 with TRBJ2-2; unclear D gene. Trimming removed 4 bases at V and 3 bases at J, with 10 bases between. CDR1 and CDR2 from the germline V gene are SGHRS and YFSETQ. This CDR3 comprises 14 residues. The CDR3 sequence: CASSLDTYTGELFF. CDR3 DNA: TGCGCCAGCAGCCTCGACACCTACACCGGGGAGCTGTTTTTT.

V usage is TRBV9 and J usage is TRBJ1-1; D remains ambiguous. Germline V gene lookup returns CDR1 SGDLS and CDR2 YYNGEE. This CDR3 spans 15 amino acids. V was cut by 0 bases and J by 0 bases, with 9 bases left in between. The CDR3 is CASSVAETVNTEAFF. The CDR3 bases are TGTGCCAGCAGCGTAGCCGAGACGGTGAACACTGAAGCTTTCTTT.

In this sample, this clonotype turned up a few times. The chain employs TRBV6-6 and TRBJ2-7, with D tentatively TRBD1 (8 bases). Trimming removed 8 bases at V and 1 base at J, with 24 bases between. This CDR3 region has 17 residues. The germline V gene encodes CDR1 MNHNY and CDR2 SVGAGI (reference sequence). In DNA, the CDR3 is TGTGCCAGCCGCAGGGGGCTAGGGCTAGCGGAATCCTACGAGCAGTACTTC. Translating gives CASRRGLGLAESYEQYF.

This clonotype was detected a few times. The V call is TRBV6-5, the J call TRBJ2-1; the D gene is possibly TRBD2 (5 bases). Germline values: CDR1 MNHEY, CDR2 SVGAGI. The V and J ends lost 5 bases and 9 bases respectively, with 17 bases between them. CDR3 length: 14 residues. CDR3 protein: CASSRLSHGGEQFF. The CDR3 nucleotides are TGTGCCAGCAGTAGACTATCCCACGGCGGTGAGCAGTTCTTC.

This clonotype was picked up many times. The chain is built from TRBV4-2 and TRBJ2-5, with TRBD2 identical over 9 bases. Trimming cost V 0 bases and J 5 bases; bases outside gene matches: 13. Germline V gives CDR1 LGHNA, CDR2 YNFKEQ. The CDR3 is 18 residues long. The CDR3 sequence: CASSQDAASGMRGETQYF. The CDR3 coding sequence is TGTGCCAGCAGCCAAGATGCGGCTAGCGGGATGAGGGGCGAGACCCAGTACTTC.

The gene calls are TRBV18 and TRBJ2-7; a weak D match, TRBD2 (5 bases). Trimming took off 1 base at V and 6 bases at J, with 16 bases between the two ends. Germline V lookup: CDR1 KGHSH, CDR2 LQKENI. The CDR3 covers 15 residues. CDR3 bases: TGTGCCAGCTCACCACTGGCAACGGACTTGGGCGAGCAGTACTTC. Translated, it gives CASSPLATDLGEQYF.

The chain carries TRBV20-1 and TRBJ2-5; D gene ambiguous. With 0 bases removed from V and 1 base from J, the gap between germline ends came to 12 bases. Germline CDR1 reads DFQATT; CDR2 reads SNEGSKA (reference sequence). CDR3 length equals 15 residues. CDR3 coding DNA: TGCAGTGCTAGAGATAACGGACGGTCCCAAGAGACCCAGTACTTC. The encoded protein is CSARDNGRSQETQYF.

Only a few counts were recorded for this clonotype. The V call is TRBV6-1, the J call TRBJ2-3; TRBD1 agrees at 9 bases. J was trimmed by 4 bases and V by 8 bases; bases with no gene match: 7. This CDR3 region has 14 residues. Looked up from germline, CDR1 is MNHNS and CDR2 is SASEGT. CDR3 sequence (DNA): TGTGCCAGCCATAACAGGGGGCTGGCAGATACGCAGTATTTT. Amino acid sequence: CASHNRGLADTQYF.

This sequence joins TRBV11-2 and TRBJ2-1; D unresolved. Trimming left V 0 bases short and J 6 bases short, with 9 bases between. Germline V CDR1 and CDR2: SGHAT, FQNNGV. This CDR3 comprises 14 residues. The CDR3 spells CASSLEGFSNEQFF. CDR3 DNA sequence: TGTGCCAGCAGCTTAGAAGGATTCTCCAATGAGCAGTTCTTC.